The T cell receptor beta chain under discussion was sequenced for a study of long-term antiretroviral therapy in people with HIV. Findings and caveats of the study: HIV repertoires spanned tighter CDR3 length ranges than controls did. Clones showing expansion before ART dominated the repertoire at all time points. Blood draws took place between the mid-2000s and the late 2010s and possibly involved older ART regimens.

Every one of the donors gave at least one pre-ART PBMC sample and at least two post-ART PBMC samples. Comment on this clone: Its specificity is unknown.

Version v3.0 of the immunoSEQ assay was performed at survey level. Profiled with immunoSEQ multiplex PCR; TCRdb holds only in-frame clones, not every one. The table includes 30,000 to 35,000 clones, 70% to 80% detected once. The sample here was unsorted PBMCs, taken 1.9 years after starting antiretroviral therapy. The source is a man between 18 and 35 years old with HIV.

This chain's CDR3 is CASSRGTSLSGNTIYF. In DNA, the CDR3 is TGTGCCAGTAGTAGGGGGACAAGCCTCTCTGGAAACACCATATATTTT. The chain employs TRBV19 and TRBJ1-3; weak D call: TRBD1 (6 bases). V was clipped by 4 bases and J by 0 bases, with 13 bases between them. The CDR3 length is 16 residues. The germline gives CDR1 LNHDA, CDR2 SQIVND (reference sequence). Complete variable domain (other parts from reference TRBV19 and TRBJ1-3): DGGITQSPKYLFRKEGQNVTLSCEQNLNHDAMYWYRQDPGQGLRLIYYSQIVNDFQKGDIAEGYSVSREKKESFPLTVTSAQKNPTAFYLCASSRGTSLSGNTIYFGEGSWLTVV.